These T cell receptor beta chains were read from a single sample in a study of Ad26.COV2.S vaccination and SARS-CoV-2 variants. Data came from immunoSEQ multiplex PCR; TCRdb stores just in-frame clones and leaves some out. The sample includes around 300,000 clones, 75% to 90% of them seen just once. Sequencing was performed on peripheral blood, taken in a trial of Ad26.COV2.S vaccine versus placebo. The receptors shown here come from a person aged 18-60 years who received the Ad26.COV2.S COVID-19 vaccine or a placebo. The CDR3 runs from the conserved cysteine through the conserved F or W. D genes are given only for firm matches. A row's size may be missing; if present it is once, few, many or a size class.

CDR3aa: CASSAVVDTEAFF
CDR3nt: TGTGCCAGCAGCGCCGTGGTAGACACTGAAGCTTTCTTT
j_gene: TRBJ1-1
abundance: -
d_gene: -
v_gene: TRBV2

CDR3aa: CASSKVTGTGAYGYTF
CDR3nt: TGTGCCAGCAGTAAAGTAACCGGGACAGGGGCCTATGGCTACACCTTC
j_gene: TRBJ1-2
abundance: -
d_gene: TRBD1
v_gene: TRBV6-1

CDR3aa: CASSLGTGNYGYTF
CDR3nt: TGTGCCAGCAGCTTAGGAACAGGGAACTATGGCTACACCTTC
j_gene: TRBJ1-2
abundance: -
d_gene: -
v_gene: TRBV7-2

CDR3aa: CASTGQAPNTEAFF
CDR3nt: TGTGCCAGCACCGGACAGGCGCCGAACACTGAAGCTTTCTTT
j_gene: TRBJ1-1
abundance: -
d_gene: TRBD1
v_gene: TRBV27

CDR3aa: CASSSQGGAYNEQFF
CDR3nt: TGCGCCAGCAGCTCGCAGGGAGGGGCCTACAATGAGCAGTTCTTC
j_gene: TRBJ2-1
abundance: -
d_gene: TRBD2
v_gene: TRBV5-1

CDR3aa: CATTGKEGLRYEQYF
CDR3nt: TGTGCCACTACGGGGAAGGAGGGGTTGAGGTACGAGCAGTACTTC
j_gene: TRBJ2-7
abundance: -
d_gene: -
v_gene: TRBV7-9

CDR3aa: CASSPVGEPTNEKLFF
CDR3nt: TGTGCCAGCAGTCCGGTGGGAGAACCAACTAATGAAAAACTGTTTTTT
j_gene: TRBJ1-4
abundance: -
d_gene: -
v_gene: TRBV28

CDR3aa: CASSGTDYEQYF
CDR3nt: TGTGCCAGCAGCGGGACAGACTACGAGCAGTACTTC
j_gene: TRBJ2-7
abundance: few
d_gene: TRBD1
v_gene: TRBV11-3

CDR3aa: CASSREHLNTEAFF
CDR3nt: TGTGCCAGCAGTCGAGAGCATCTCAACACTGAAGCTTTCTTT
j_gene: TRBJ1-1
abundance: -
d_gene: -
v_gene: TRBV2

CDR3aa: CASSWGQASGNTIYF
CDR3nt: TGTGCCAGCAGCTGGGGACAGGCCTCTGGAAACACCATATATTTT
j_gene: TRBJ1-3
abundance: -
d_gene: TRBD1
v_gene: TRBV5-6

CDR3aa: CASRPREISYNEQFF
CDR3nt: TGTGCCAGCAGACCTCGGGAGATCTCCTACAATGAGCAGTTCTTC
j_gene: TRBJ2-1
abundance: -
d_gene: -
v_gene: TRBV28

CDR3aa: CASSLDLMNTEAFF
CDR3nt: TGTGCCAGCAGCTTAGACCTAATGAACACTGAAGCTTTCTTT
j_gene: TRBJ1-1
abundance: -
d_gene: -
v_gene: TRBV11-2

CDR3aa: CASSPGLSIGYTF
CDR3nt: TGCGCCAGCAGCCCCGGACTGTCGATTGGCTACACCTTC
j_gene: TRBJ1-2
abundance: -
d_gene: -
v_gene: TRBV5-1

CDR3aa: CASSQEPSGGYEQYF
CDR3nt: TGCGCCAGCAGCCAGGAACCTAGCGGGGGGTACGAGCAGTACTTC
j_gene: TRBJ2-7
abundance: -
d_gene: TRBD2
v_gene: TRBV4-1

CDR3aa: CASSPDRGPGNTIYF
CDR3nt: TGTGCCAGCAGCCCCGACAGGGGGCCAGGAAACACCATATATTTT
j_gene: TRBJ1-3
abundance: -
d_gene: TRBD1
v_gene: TRBV5-6

CDR3aa: CASRHRANTEAFF
CDR3nt: TGTGCCAGTAGGCACAGGGCGAACACTGAAGCTTTCTTT
j_gene: TRBJ1-1
abundance: -
d_gene: -
v_gene: TRBV19

CDR3aa: CASSWGQGQTAFF
CDR3nt: TGTGCCAGCAGCTGGGGACAGGGACAGACGGCTTTCTTT
j_gene: TRBJ1-1
abundance: once
d_gene: TRBD1
v_gene: TRBV7-3

CDR3aa: CATMGYTIYF
CDR3nt: TGTGCCACCATGGGTTACACCATATATTTT
j_gene: TRBJ1-3
abundance: -
d_gene: -
v_gene: TRBV6-6

CDR3aa: CASSPTGTDVVSGANVLTF
CDR3nt: TGTGCCAGCAGCCCGACCGGGACAGATGTAGTCTCTGGGGCCAACGTCCTGACTTTC
j_gene: TRBJ2-6
abundance: once
d_gene: TRBD1
v_gene: TRBV5-5

CDR3aa: CSASYGTSGGEQFF
CDR3nt: TGCAGTGCTAGTTATGGGACTAGCGGGGGCGAGCAGTTCTTC
j_gene: TRBJ2-1
abundance: -
d_gene: TRBD2
v_gene: TRBV20-1

CDR3aa: CASSQGGDRRSEAFF
CDR3nt: TGTGCCAGCAGCCAAGGGGGTGACAGAAGATCTGAAGCTTTCTTT
j_gene: TRBJ1-1
abundance: -
d_gene: -
v_gene: TRBV14

CDR3aa: CASSQGIVPYTF
CDR3nt: TGTGCCAGCAGCCAAGGGATAGTCCCCTACACCTTC
j_gene: TRBJ1-2
abundance: -
d_gene: -
v_gene: TRBV3-1/TRBV3-2

CDR3aa: CASRLWGLNTGELFF
CDR3nt: TGTGCCAGCAGATTGTGGGGACTGAACACCGGGGAGCTGTTTTTT
j_gene: TRBJ2-2
abundance: once
d_gene: -
v_gene: TRBV6-5

CDR3aa: CASSQDHASYYGYTF
CDR3nt: TGCGCCAGCAGCCAAGATCACGCCAGCTACTATGGCTACACCTTC
j_gene: TRBJ1-2
abundance: once
d_gene: -
v_gene: TRBV4-1

CDR3aa: CASSQRLGTGTDSPLHF
CDR3nt: TGCGCCAGCAGCCAGCGCCTCGGGACAGGGACAGACTCACCCCTCCACTTT
j_gene: TRBJ1-6
abundance: -
d_gene: TRBD1
v_gene: TRBV4-1

CDR3aa: CASSQDPWRGKTDTQYF
CDR3nt: TGCGCCAGCAGCCAAGACCCTTGGCGGGGGAAAACAGATACGCAGTATTTT
j_gene: TRBJ2-3
abundance: -
d_gene: TRBD2
v_gene: TRBV4-3

CDR3aa: CASTVGVGELFF
CDR3nt: TGTGCCAGCACTGTGGGAGTCGGGGAGCTGTTTTTT
j_gene: TRBJ2-2
abundance: -
d_gene: -
v_gene: TRBV7-8

CDR3aa: CASSEAWDYLGEQFF
CDR3nt: TGTGCCAGCAGTGAAGCCTGGGACTACCTCGGGGAGCAGTTCTTC
j_gene: TRBJ2-1
abundance: -
d_gene: TRBD2
v_gene: TRBV2

CDR3aa: CASSDPLTGGVSEAFF
CDR3nt: TGTGCCAGCAGTGATCCTTTGACAGGGGGTGTCTCTGAAGCTTTCTTT
j_gene: TRBJ1-1
abundance: -
d_gene: TRBD1
v_gene: TRBV6-1

CDR3aa: CASSLTYEQYF
CDR3nt: TGTGCCAGCAGCTTAACCTACGAGCAGTACTTC
j_gene: TRBJ2-7
abundance: -
d_gene: -
v_gene: TRBV7-6

CDR3aa: CASTLGRGNEKLFF
CDR3nt: TGTGCCAGTACCCTTGGTAGGGGTAATGAAAAACTGTTTTTT
j_gene: TRBJ1-4
abundance: -
d_gene: -
v_gene: TRBV19

CDR3aa: CASSRLGQGGSDTEAFF
CDR3nt: TGTGCCAGCAGCCGACTGGGACAGGGAGGGTCGGACACTGAAGCTTTCTTT
j_gene: TRBJ1-1
abundance: -
d_gene: TRBD1
v_gene: TRBV7-6

CDR3aa: CASSASGGRETQYF
CDR3nt: TGTGCCAGCAGTGCATCGGGGGGGCGAGAGACCCAGTACTTC
j_gene: TRBJ2-5
abundance: once
d_gene: TRBD2
v_gene: TRBV25-1

CDR3aa: CASREWRAEQYF
CDR3nt: TGCGCCAGCCGAGAATGGAGGGCAGAGCAGTACTTC
j_gene: TRBJ2-7
abundance: -
d_gene: -
v_gene: TRBV10-2

CDR3aa: CASSYSGGTYEQYF
CDR3nt: TGCGCCAGCAGCTATAGCGGGGGAACCTACGAGCAGTACTTC
j_gene: TRBJ2-7
abundance: -
d_gene: TRBD2
v_gene: TRBV5-1

CDR3aa: CASSPDRAAYNEQFF
CDR3nt: TGTGCCAGCAGCCCCGACAGGGCCGCCTACAATGAGCAGTTCTTC
j_gene: TRBJ2-1
abundance: -
d_gene: TRBD1
v_gene: TRBV6-5

CDR3aa: CASSLAGGGDQPQHF
CDR3nt: TGTGCCAGCAGCTTAGCAGGGGGCGGCGATCAGCCCCAGCATTTT
j_gene: TRBJ1-5
abundance: -
d_gene: TRBD1
v_gene: TRBV7-2

CDR3aa: CARSLVSDGELFF
CDR3nt: TGTGCCAGAAGCTTGGTATCCGACGGGGAGCTGTTTTTT
j_gene: TRBJ2-2
abundance: -
d_gene: -
v_gene: TRBV5-3

CDR3aa: CASSFADTQYF
CDR3nt: TGTGCCAGCAGTTTTGCAGATACGCAGTATTTT
j_gene: TRBJ2-3
abundance: -
d_gene: -
v_gene: TRBV12-3/TRBV12-4

CDR3aa: CASSQDQGGIYGYTF
CDR3nt: TGCGCCAGCAGCCAAGATCAAGGAGGGATCTATGGCTACACCTTC
j_gene: TRBJ1-2
abundance: -
d_gene: -
v_gene: TRBV4-3

CDR3aa: CAGGGYSNQPQHF
CDR3nt: TGTGCCGGGGGAGGGTATAGCAATCAGCCCCAGCATTTT
j_gene: TRBJ1-5
abundance: -
d_gene: -
v_gene: TRBV28

CDR3aa: CASSSSGTLLGYSPLHF
CDR3nt: TGTGCCAGCAGCTCTTCAGGGACTCTTCTGGGATATTCACCCCTCCACTTT
j_gene: TRBJ1-6
abundance: -
d_gene: -
v_gene: TRBV5-8

CDR3aa: CASSDRVPNQPQHF
CDR3nt: TGTGCCAGCAGTGACCGAGTACCTAATCAGCCCCAGCATTTT
j_gene: TRBJ1-5
abundance: -
d_gene: -
v_gene: TRBV2

CDR3aa: CASQQAYNSPLHF
CDR3nt: TGTGCCAGCCAGCAGGCATATAATTCACCCCTCCACTTT
j_gene: TRBJ1-6
abundance: -
d_gene: -
v_gene: TRBV14

CDR3aa: CASSQEVGLAGGRKNEQFF
CDR3nt: TGCGCCAGCAGCCAAGAAGTGGGGCTAGCGGGGGGGCGAAAGAATGAGCAGTTCTTC
j_gene: TRBJ2-1
abundance: -
d_gene: TRBD2
v_gene: TRBV4-3

CDR3aa: CASSQERTGGTEAFF
CDR3nt: TGCGCCAGCAGCCAAGAGAGGACAGGGGGCACTGAAGCTTTCTTT
j_gene: TRBJ1-1
abundance: -
d_gene: TRBD1
v_gene: TRBV4-3

CDR3aa: CASSRTVNTEAFF
CDR3nt: TGTGCCAGTAGTAGGACAGTGAACACTGAAGCTTTCTTT
j_gene: TRBJ1-1
abundance: -
d_gene: -
v_gene: TRBV19

CDR3aa: CASSFWLGQGTEAFF
CDR3nt: TGCGCCAGCAGCTTCTGGCTCGGACAGGGCACTGAAGCTTTCTTT
j_gene: TRBJ1-1
abundance: once
d_gene: TRBD1
v_gene: TRBV5-1

CDR3aa: CASSLDRQAPRGDSYEQYF
CDR3nt: TGTGCCAGCAGCTTAGACAGACAGGCCCCTCGGGGTGATTCTTACGAGCAGTACTTC
j_gene: TRBJ2-7
abundance: -
d_gene: -
v_gene: TRBV7-7

CDR3aa: CASSDLFRNSNQPQHF
CDR3nt: TGTGCCAGTAGTGATTTGTTCCGAAATAGCAATCAGCCCCAGCATTTT
j_gene: TRBJ1-5
abundance: -
d_gene: -
v_gene: TRBV19

CDR3aa: CASSRWDRGKYEQYF
CDR3nt: TGCGCCAGCAGCCGTTGGGACAGGGGGAAATACGAGCAGTACTTC
j_gene: TRBJ2-7
abundance: -
d_gene: TRBD1
v_gene: TRBV4-1

CDR3aa: CARQSLETGELFF
CDR3nt: TGTGCCAGACAAAGCCTAGAAACCGGGGAGCTGTTTTTT
j_gene: TRBJ2-2
abundance: -
d_gene: -
v_gene: TRBV2

CDR3aa: CASSLGWLGPPPGELFF
CDR3nt: TGTGCCAGCAGCTTAGGTTGGCTAGGACCCCCCCCCGGGGAGCTGTTTTTT
j_gene: TRBJ2-2
abundance: -
d_gene: -
v_gene: TRBV11-3

CDR3aa: CASSHRATGELFF
CDR3nt: TGTGCCAGCAGCCACAGGGCCACCGGGGAGCTGTTTTTT
j_gene: TRBJ2-2
abundance: -
d_gene: -
v_gene: TRBV2

CDR3aa: CASRPGDRGLADTQYF
CDR3nt: TGTGCCAGCAGACCGGGGGACAGGGGGCTGGCAGATACGCAGTATTTT
j_gene: TRBJ2-3
abundance: -
d_gene: TRBD1
v_gene: TRBV27